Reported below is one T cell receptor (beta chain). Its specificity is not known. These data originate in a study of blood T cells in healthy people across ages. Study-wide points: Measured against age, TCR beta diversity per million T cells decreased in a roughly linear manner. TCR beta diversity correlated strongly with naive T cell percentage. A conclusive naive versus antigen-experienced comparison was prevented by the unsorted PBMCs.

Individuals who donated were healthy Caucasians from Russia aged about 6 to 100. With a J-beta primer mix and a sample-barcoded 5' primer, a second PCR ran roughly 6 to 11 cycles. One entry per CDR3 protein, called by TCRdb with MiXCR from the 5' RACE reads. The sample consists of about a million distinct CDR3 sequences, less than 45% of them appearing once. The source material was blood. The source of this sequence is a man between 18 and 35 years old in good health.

The CDR3 DNA reads as TGTGCCAGCCAGACACAGGGTAGGGCTTTCTTT. Protein product: CASQTQGRAFF. The gene calls are TRBV6-5 and TRBJ1-1; tentatively, D is TRBD1 (6 bases). Germline V gene sequence: CDR1 MNHEY, CDR2 SVGAGI. The CDR3 is made up of 11 amino acids. Trimming shortened V by 8 bases and J by 11 bases, and 15 bases separated the two germline ends.